This entry is about one T cell receptor beta chain. Although they were nominally healthy when sampled, donors likely had unrecorded immune exposures. This PCR relied on a set of 60 Vbeta primers and 13 Jbeta primers. In the authors' methods: In a later analysis, of roughly 83 million unique beta chains, about 12 million appeared in at least two donors. Using immunoSEQ multiplex PCR, the repertoire was profiled, and TCRdb retains in-frame clones only, with some absent. V and J calls plus clone size are reproduced from that table; the DNA served to infer D and trimming. The repertoire has 130,000 or so clones, over 75% of them found once; the top ten carry roughly 5.5%. The sample originates from a study of cytomegalovirus exposure and HLA in healthy donors. Germline loops: CDR1 PRHDT, CDR2 FYEKMQ (reference sequence). V lost 0 bases to trimming and J lost 4 bases, with 19 bases between them. The CDR3 has 17 amino acids.

The receptor's source is a man aged 25-45 years in good health and CMV-seronegative. Material: PBMCs. The chain couples TRBV13 to TRBJ2-7; perhaps TRBD2 as D (6 bases). The CDR3 nucleotides are TGTGCCAGCAGCTTAGGCCCTAGGGCGGGATCTCGGTACGAGCAGTACTTC. This encodes CASSLGPRAGSRYEQYF. The full variable domain, with the rest looked up from reference TRBV13 and TRBJ2-7, is AAGVIQSPRHLIKEKRETATLKCYPIPRHDTVYWYQQGPGQDPQFLISFYEKMQSDKGSIPDRFSAQQFSDYHSELNMSSLELGDSALYFCASSLGPRAGSRYEQYFGPGTRLTVT.